This is a list of T cell receptor beta chains from one sample in a study of beta chain features in type 1 diabetes. Using immunoSEQ multiplex PCR, the repertoire was profiled, and TCRdb retains in-frame clones only, with some absent. The sample shows around 260,000 clones, approximately 25% of them seen only once. The sequenced sample consisted of naive CD4+ T cells from blood. The receptors were sampled from a woman aged 25 to 45 with type 1 diabetes. CDR3s include the opening cysteine and the closing phenylalanine or tryptophan. The D gene is left open where the match is weak. Expanded clones get a size class; other rows say once, few or many, or leave the size out.

v_call,clone_size,d_call,j_call,cdr3_aa,cdr3_nt
TRBV11-2,once,TRBD2,TRBJ2-7,CASLGRAQYF,TGTGCCAGCCTGGGGAGGGCCCAGTACTTC
TRBV7-8,few,-,TRBJ1-4,CASSPRVLIWEKLFF,TGTGCCAGCAGCCCGAGGGTCCTGATATGGGAAAAACTGTTTTTT
TRBV4-2,-,-,TRBJ2-7,CASSHRLLTSLYEQYF,TGTGCCAGCAGCCACCGCCTACTTACTAGCCTGTACGAGCAGTACTTC
TRBV7-9,-,TRBD1,TRBJ2-7,CASSLTGQGFSEQYF,TGTGCCAGCAGCTTGACGGGACAGGGCTTTAGCGAGCAGTACTTC
TRBV18,-,TRBD1,TRBJ1-2,CASSPIDRVNYGYTF,TGTGCCAGCTCACCAATCGACAGGGTTAACTATGGCTACACCTTC
TRBV19,-,TRBD2,TRBJ2-1,CASSPQGGSSYNEQFF,TGTGCCAGTAGTCCCCAGGGCGGGAGCTCCTACAATGAGCAGTTCTTC
TRBV6-5,-,TRBD1,TRBJ2-2,CASGKRTGNTGELFF,TGTGCCAGCGGAAAAAGGACAGGGAACACCGGGGAGCTGTTTTTT
TRBV27,-,TRBD1,TRBJ1-1,CASSFGQGGTEAFF,TGTGCCAGCAGTTTCGGACAGGGGGGAACTGAAGCTTTCTTT
TRBV5-1,few,-,TRBJ2-5,CASSLDQGLETQYF,TGCGCCAGCAGCTTGGATCAGGGTTTGGAGACCCAGTACTTC
TRBV30,-,-,TRBJ2-7,CAGQTGRTLYEQYF,TGTGCCGGGCAGACAGGCAGGACCCTCTACGAGCAGTACTTC
TRBV28,-,-,TRBJ2-1,CASSKNPSSYNEQFF,TGTGCCAGCAGCAAGAATCCGAGCTCCTACAATGAGCAGTTCTTC
TRBV25-1,-,-,TRBJ1-1,CASSDQGGEAFF,TGTGCCAGCAGTGATCAGGGCGGTGAAGCTTTCTTT
TRBV13,-,TRBD1,TRBJ2-1,CASSLGQGVWDEQFF,TGTGCCAGCAGCTTAGGACAGGGGGTATGGGATGAGCAGTTCTTC
TRBV15,-,TRBD1,TRBJ2-7,CATSRDGTGGDEQYF,TGTGCCACCAGCAGAGATGGGACAGGAGGGGACGAGCAGTACTTC
TRBV5-1,-,TRBD1,TRBJ1-1,CASSPGGSNTEAFF,TGCGCCAGCAGCCCAGGGGGCTCCAACACTGAAGCTTTCTTT
TRBV2,-,-,TRBJ1-2,CASRLQSSGYGYTF,TGTGCCAGCAGACTTCAGAGCTCAGGCTATGGCTACACCTTC
TRBV6-6,-,TRBD1,TRBJ2-3,CASSSQGATDTQYF,TGTGCCAGCAGTTCGCAGGGGGCAACAGATACGCAGTATTTT
TRBV29-1,-,-,TRBJ2-3,CSVEIRGADTQYF,TGCAGCGTTGAAATTAGGGGCGCGGATACGCAGTATTTT
TRBV19,-,TRBD1,TRBJ1-1,CASSGQARTEAFF,TGTGCCAGTAGCGGACAGGCGAGGACTGAAGCTTTCTTT
TRBV29-1,-,-,TRBJ2-6,CSVGDPGDVLTF,TGCAGCGTCGGGGACCCGGGGGACGTCCTGACTTTC
TRBV2,few,-,TRBJ1-5,CASSFVQGSQPQHF,TGTGCCAGCTCTTTCGTGCAGGGAAGCCAGCCCCAGCATTTT
TRBV2,-,TRBD1,TRBJ1-2,CASSDRAGFYGYTF,TGTGCCAGCAGCGACAGGGCCGGATTCTATGGCTACACCTTC
TRBV7-2,-,TRBD2,TRBJ2-7,CASSLVTGGSSYEQYF,TGTGCCAGCAGCTTAGTAACGGGAGGATCCTCCTACGAGCAGTACTTC
TRBV5-1,few,TRBD1,TRBJ2-1,CASSYGQGRDEQFF,TGCGCCAGCAGCTATGGACAGGGTCGCGATGAGCAGTTCTTC
TRBV29-1,few,-,TRBJ2-5,CSVVGLEETQYF,TGCAGCGTTGTCGGTCTAGAGGAGACCCAGTACTTC
TRBV18,-,-,TRBJ2-7,CASSPWENEQYF,TGTGCCAGCTCACCATGGGAGAACGAGCAGTACTTC
TRBV19,few,TRBD2,TRBJ2-1,CASSSSGYNEQFF,TGTGCCAGTAGCTCTAGCGGCTACAATGAGCAGTTCTTC
TRBV19,-,-,TRBJ1-5,CASSIWRTAINQPQHF,TGTGCCAGTAGTATTTGGAGGACAGCCATTAATCAGCCCCAGCATTTT
TRBV5-4,-,TRBD2,TRBJ2-5,CASSRGLAGEETQYF,TGTGCCAGCAGCAGGGGACTAGCGGGAGAAGAGACCCAGTACTTC
TRBV28,few,-,TRBJ2-5,CASSLSPTSAETQYF,TGTGCCAGCAGTCTAAGCCCCACTAGTGCAGAGACCCAGTACTTC
TRBV30,-,TRBD2,TRBJ2-7,CAWSGGRGSYEQYF,TGTGCCTGGAGTGGTGGGAGGGGCTCCTACGAGCAGTACTTC
TRBV5-1,-,-,TRBJ2-3,CASSLVLAGQADTQYF,TGCGCCAGCAGCTTGGTGTTGGCGGGCCAGGCAGATACGCAGTATTTT
TRBV7-6,few,TRBD2,TRBJ2-1,CASSLSLAGVVEWNEQFF,TGTGCCAGCAGCTTATCACTAGCGGGAGTCGTAGAGTGGAATGAGCAGTTCTTC
TRBV4-1,few,-,TRBJ2-1,CASSQDGGRNEQFF,TGCGCCAGCAGCCAAGACGGGGGGCGGAATGAGCAGTTCTTC